These T cell receptor beta chains were read from a single sample in a study of radiation and T cells in renal cell carcinoma. Only in-frame clones appear in the TCRdb table, and some are missing; sequencing was by immunoSEQ multiplex PCR. Among 130,000 or so clones listed, approximately 87% were seen once. The sequencing here drew on blood, taken from a patient whose treatment included radiotherapy and nephrectomy. Every receptor here comes from a woman aged 45-59 years with renal cell carcinoma. CDR3s include the opening cysteine and the closing phenylalanine or tryptophan. A D gene is named only where the DNA matches it firmly. Size values are once, few and many counts, or a class for expanded clones, and some rows have none.

CDR3: CASSVGDTDTQYF
DNA: TGTGCCAGCAGCGTAGGGGACACAGATACGCAGTATTTT
D: NA
J: TRBJ2-3
size: NA
V: TRBV9

CDR3: CSVSTGTGYTEAFF
DNA: TGCAGCGTCTCGACCGGGACAGGGTACACTGAAGCTTTCTTT
D: TRBD1
J: TRBJ1-1
size: NA
V: TRBV29-1

CDR3: CASTAGQGAREQYF
DNA: TGTGCCAGCACCGCGGGACAGGGGGCCCGGGAGCAGTACTTC
D: TRBD1
J: TRBJ2-7
size: NA
V: TRBV5-4

CDR3: CASTDREGTEAFF
DNA: TGTGCCAGCACCGACAGGGAAGGCACTGAAGCTTTCTTT
D: TRBD1
J: TRBJ1-1
size: NA
V: TRBV27

CDR3: CASTFTGYGYTF
DNA: TGTGCCAGCACCTTTACCGGCTATGGCTACACCTTC
D: NA
J: TRBJ1-2
size: NA
V: TRBV7-2

CDR3: CASSLVGDTQYF
DNA: TGCGCCAGCAGCTTGGTTGGAGATACGCAGTATTTT
D: NA
J: TRBJ2-3
size: NA
V: TRBV5-1

CDR3: CATQTSGGDTQYF
DNA: TGCGCCACTCAGACTAGCGGGGGAGATACGCAGTATTTT
D: TRBD2
J: TRBJ2-3
size: NA
V: TRBV10-1

CDR3: CASSLGDRVSHEQYF
DNA: TGTGCCAGCAGCTTGGGGGACAGGGTGAGCCACGAGCAGTACTTC
D: TRBD1
J: TRBJ2-7
size: NA
V: TRBV5-6

CDR3: CASSLGDSQETQYF
DNA: TGTGCCAGCAGCTTGGGGGACAGCCAAGAGACCCAGTACTTC
D: TRBD1
J: TRBJ2-5
size: NA
V: TRBV5-5

CDR3: CASSYSRGSTGELFF
DNA: TGTGCCAGCAGTTACTCTCGAGGGAGCACCGGGGAGCTGTTTTTT
D: NA
J: TRBJ2-2
size: NA
V: TRBV6-5

CDR3: CASSDLQSGANVLTF
DNA: TGTGCCAGCAGTGATCTCCAGTCTGGGGCCAACGTCCTGACTTTC
D: NA
J: TRBJ2-6
size: NA
V: TRBV2

CDR3: CASRQGLPSSYNEQFF
DNA: TGTGCCAGCAGGCAAGGACTGCCGAGCTCCTACAATGAGCAGTTCTTC
D: NA
J: TRBJ2-1
size: NA
V: TRBV7-2

CDR3: CASSEWGGTGGNTEAFF
DNA: TGTGCCAGCAGTGAATGGGGAGGAACAGGGGGGAACACTGAAGCTTTCTTT
D: TRBD1
J: TRBJ1-1
size: NA
V: TRBV25-1

CDR3: CATSRDIAGDTQYF
DNA: TGTGCCACCAGCAGAGATATAGCGGGAGATACGCAGTATTTT
D: TRBD2
J: TRBJ2-3
size: NA
V: TRBV15

CDR3: CASRDPYSNQPQHF
DNA: TGTGCCAGCAGAGACCCGTATAGCAATCAGCCCCAGCATTTT
D: NA
J: TRBJ1-5
size: few
V: TRBV2

CDR3: CASSIVTESYGYTF
DNA: TGTGCCAGTAGTATCGTCACAGAGTCCTATGGCTACACCTTC
D: NA
J: TRBJ1-2
size: NA
V: TRBV19

CDR3: CASSPPYGADEQFF
DNA: TGTGCCAGCTCACCACCGTACGGGGCCGATGAGCAGTTCTTC
D: NA
J: TRBJ2-1
size: few
V: TRBV18

CDR3: CASSRLVIAGMADTQYF
DNA: TGCGCCAGCAGCCGTTTGGTTATAGCGGGAATGGCAGATACGCAGTATTTT
D: TRBD2
J: TRBJ2-3
size: NA
V: TRBV5-1

CDR3: CASSYRGHRTDTQYF
DNA: TGTGCCAGCAGTTACCGCGGACACCGCACAGATACGCAGTATTTT
D: NA
J: TRBJ2-3
size: NA
V: TRBV6-5

CDR3: CASSPLASWTEAFF
DNA: TGTGCCAGCAGTCCTCTGGCCTCGTGGACTGAAGCTTTCTTT
D: NA
J: TRBJ1-1
size: NA
V: TRBV27

CDR3: CASSRGTGGSSYEQYF
DNA: TGTGCCAGTAGCCGCGGGACAGGGGGATCCTCCTACGAGCAGTACTTC
D: TRBD1
J: TRBJ2-7
size: NA
V: TRBV19

CDR3: CASRLGRGNEQFF
DNA: TGTGCCAGCAGATTGGGCAGGGGAAATGAGCAGTTCTTC
D: NA
J: TRBJ2-1
size: NA
V: TRBV7-2

CDR3: CASSRLTGRAQPQHF
DNA: TGTGCCAGCAGCCGCCTGACAGGGAGGGCTCAGCCCCAGCATTTT
D: TRBD1
J: TRBJ1-5
size: once
V: TRBV5-4

CDR3: CSVEEQGGITEAFF
DNA: TGCAGCGTTGAAGAACAAGGGGGCATCACTGAAGCTTTCTTT
D: TRBD1
J: TRBJ1-1
size: NA
V: TRBV29-1

CDR3: CASSLAVGSYTF
DNA: TGCGCCAGCAGCTTGGCGGTGGGAAGCTACACCTTC
D: NA
J: TRBJ1-2
size: NA
V: TRBV5-1

CDR3: CASSPRVRTAGTDTQYF
DNA: TGTGCCAGCAGTCCAAGAGTACGGACAGCGGGCACAGATACGCAGTATTTT
D: NA
J: TRBJ2-3
size: NA
V: TRBV9

CDR3: CASSQGEGGGYTF
DNA: TGCGCCAGCAGCCAAGGGGAAGGAGGTGGCTACACCTTC
D: NA
J: TRBJ1-2
size: NA
V: TRBV4-3

CDR3: CASSVERLSSYEQYF
DNA: TGTGCCAGCAGCGTAGAGCGGCTAAGCTCCTACGAGCAGTACTTC
D: NA
J: TRBJ2-7
size: NA
V: TRBV9

CDR3: CASRSGAEQYF
DNA: TGCGCCTCCCGGTCCGGGGCAGAGCAGTACTTC
D: NA
J: TRBJ2-7
size: NA
V: TRBV5-1